The 12 T cell receptor beta chains listed next were all sequenced from one sample in a study of blood T cell repertoires in COVID-19. The table came from immunoSEQ multiplex PCR; TCRdb's copy has only in-frame clones and leaves some out. In the table there are roughly 150,000 clones, around 82% of which are singletons. Source material: peripheral blood. These receptors originate from a man aged 55 to 70 with acute or convalescent COVID-19.

The chain joins TRBV29-1 to TRBJ1-1; D unresolved. Trimming took off 0 bases at V and 10 bases at J, with 15 bases between the two ends. Germline V CDR1 and CDR2: SQVTM, ANQGSEA. The CDR3 runs 13 residues. The CDR3 nucleotides are TGCAGCGTTGAAGAGTTCCTACGAACGGGAGCTTTCTTT. Its protein is CSVEEFLRTGAFF.

As DNA, the CDR3 is TGTGCCAGCAGTTACCAGGGACAGGAAAATAATGAGCAGTTCTTC. This translates into CASSYQGQENNEQFF. V is TRBV6-5 and J is TRBJ2-1; 8 nucleotides line up with TRBD1. The CDR3 extends over 15 amino acids. Germline CDR1 and CDR2: MNHEY and SVGAGI. The trim removed 2 bases at V and 7 bases at J, leaving 7 bases unmatched.

V gene TRBV7-9 combines with J gene TRBJ2-5, with 7 bases aligning to TRBD2. Germline CDR1 and CDR2: SEHNR and FQNEAQ (reference sequence). V was pared by 5 bases and J by 0 bases, with 12 bases of the junction left unmatched. The CDR3 loop spans 17 amino acids. The CDR3 spells CASSPVSGIKYQETQYF. As DNA, the CDR3 is TGTGCCAGCAGCCCAGTAAGCGGGATAAAGTACCAAGAGACCCAGTACTTC.

V is TRBV14 and J is TRBJ1-2; D is uncertain. This CDR3 comprises 13 residues. V lost 4 bases and J 6 bases, leaving 12 bases between the germline ends. Germline V CDR1 and CDR2: SGHDN, FVKESK. The CDR3 region is CASSLLEGNGYTF. CDR3 nucleotide sequence: TGTGCCAGCAGCCTTTTAGAGGGAAATGGCTACACCTTC.

The CDR3 protein is CASSRRTSGNNEQFF. The CDR3 DNA sequence: TGTGCCAGCAGCCGTCGGACTAGCGGGAACAATGAGCAGTTCTTC. The rearrangement uses TRBV3-1 (or the pseudogene TRBV3-2) and TRBJ2-1, with TRBD2 matching over 12 bases. CDR1 is LGHDT, CDR2 YNNKEL, per germline (reference sequence). V shed 4 bases and J 5 bases; nucleotides not matched to a gene: 3. There are 15 residues in the CDR3.

This sequence joins TRBV6-5 and TRBJ2-1; 10 bases are a match to TRBD2. The germline V gene encodes CDR1 MNHEY and CDR2 SVGAGI. This CDR3 comprises 15 residues. V lost 8 bases, J lost 1 base, and 5 bases stayed unmatched. In DNA form, the CDR3 reads TGTGCCAGCTGCACTAGCGGGATGTCCTACAATGAGCAGTTCTTC. Translated, it gives CASCTSGMSYNEQFF.

This clone has a single count. The gene calls are TRBV7-6 and TRBJ2-1, with TRBD2 matching 8 bases. Trimming removed 5 bases from V and 0 bases from J; junction bases left unmatched: 6. The CDR3 runs to 16 residues. From germline, CDR1 is SGHVS and CDR2 FNYEAQ. In DNA form, the CDR3 reads TGTGCCAGCAGCAGACTAGCGCTAAGCTCCTACAATGAGCAGTTCTTC. Its protein product is CASSRLALSSYNEQFF.

This clone was seen only a few times. The J gene is TRBJ2-7, the V gene TRBV10-3; 8 positions match TRBD1. The CDR3 loop spans 16 amino acids. The ends lost 3 bases at V and 0 bases at J; junction bases unmatched: 7. Germline V gives CDR1 ENHRY, CDR2 SYGVKD. Written as DNA, the CDR3 is TGTGCCATCAGTGACCACGGACAGGGACTCTCCTACGAGCAGTACTTC. Its protein product is CAISDHGQGLSYEQYF.

The chain recombines TRBV11-3 with TRBJ2-3; the D gene is possibly TRBD2 (5 bases). The CDR3 is 15 residues long. Trimming took 5 bases from V and 2 from J, leaving 14 bases between them. The germline V gene encodes CDR1 SGHNT and CDR2 YENEEA. The CDR3 sequence is CASSLLGGDTDTQYF. The CDR3 DNA reads TGTGCCAGCAGCCTCCTTGGAGGAGACACAGATACGCAGTATTTT.

This clone came up once. The CDR3, as DNA: TGTGCCACACAGGGGGCGGGAGGTTTCGAGACCCAGTACTTC. This sequence encodes CATQGAGGFETQYF. The chain links TRBV24-1 to TRBJ2-5; possibly TRBD1 for D (9 bases). The CDR3 is 14 amino acids. The V end lost 10 bases, the J end lost 5 bases, and 19 bases lay between the germline ends. Germline V gene sequence: CDR1 KGHDR, CDR2 SFDVKD.

V gene TRBV19 combines with J gene TRBJ2-2; D might be TRBD1 (6 bases). Germline V CDR1 and CDR2: LNHDA, SQIVND (reference sequence). The V end was cut by 4 bases, the J end by 8 bases, with 17 bases between. This CDR3 has 15 amino acids. In DNA, the CDR3 is TGTGCCAGTAGTAGGTGGACAGCCCGGGAAGGGGAGCTGTTTTTT. Protein sequence: CASSRWTAREGELFF.

This clone was recorded only once. The chain couples TRBV3-1 (or the pseudogene TRBV3-2) to TRBJ1-4, with 8 bases aligning to TRBD1. The J segment lost 7 bases and the V segment lost 0 bases, leaving 1 base of the junction unmatched. Germline lookup yields CDR1 LGHDT and CDR2 YNNKEL (reference sequence). The CDR3 is made up of 14 amino acids. In nucleotides, the CDR3 is TGTGCCAGCAGCCAAGACAGGGGGCGTGAAAAACTGTTTTTT. Its translation: CASSQDRGREKLFF.